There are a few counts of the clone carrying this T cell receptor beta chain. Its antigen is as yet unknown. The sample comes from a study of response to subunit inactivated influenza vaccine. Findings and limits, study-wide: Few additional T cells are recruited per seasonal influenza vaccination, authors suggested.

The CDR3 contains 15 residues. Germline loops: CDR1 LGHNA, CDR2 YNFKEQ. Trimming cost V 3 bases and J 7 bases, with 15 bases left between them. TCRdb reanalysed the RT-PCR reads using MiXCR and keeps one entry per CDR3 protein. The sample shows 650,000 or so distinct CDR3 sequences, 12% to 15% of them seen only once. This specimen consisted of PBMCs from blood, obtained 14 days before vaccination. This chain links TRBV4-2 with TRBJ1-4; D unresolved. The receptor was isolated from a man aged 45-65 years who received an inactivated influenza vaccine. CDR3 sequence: CASSQDGFGGEKLFF. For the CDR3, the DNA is TGTGCCAGCAGCCAGGATGGCTTTGGCGGTGAAAAACTGTTTTTT.